This T cell receptor (beta chain) comes out of a study of monozygotic twins with inflammatory bowel disease. Concerning this clonotype: As yet, its antigen is unknown.

With the 5' RACE reads reprocessed, TCRdb shows one record per CDR3 protein and no DNA. The repertoire table contains over 350,000 distinct CDR3 sequences. Germline V gives CDR1 SGDLS, CDR2 YYNGEE. The CDR3 totals 15 residues. Study-wide findings and caveats: In the analysis, different T cell subtypes could not be told apart. A single strong IBD-associated signal or clonotype was not supported by the findings.

The TCR was taken from a human donor with ulcerative colitis or Crohn's disease, or a healthy co-twin of an affected twin (not recorded which). The V call is TRBV9, the J call TRBJ1-2. Input material: blood. This chain's CDR3 is CASSVGGGDTYGYTF.